The TCR beta chain described here comes from a study of T cell changes during pregnancy in multiple sclerosis. Germline lookup yields CDR1 SNHLY and CDR2 FYNNEI. The V and J ends lost 8 bases and 0 bases, in that order; junction bases with no gene match: 5. CDR3 length equals 14 residues. Data came from immunoSEQ multiplex PCR; TCRdb stores just in-frame clones and leaves some out. The repertoire holds 13,000 to 15,000 clones, with approximately 86% as singletons. The sequence derives from a female donor with multiple sclerosis, enrolled in a pregnancy study. The rearrangement links TRBV2 to TRBJ2-7; 9 nucleotides match TRBD1. Sequencing was performed on CD8+ T cells from peripheral blood mononuclear cells, taken in the first trimester of pregnancy. The CDR3 is CASRQGGLSYEQYF. In DNA, the CDR3 is TGTGCCAGCCGACAGGGGGGCCTCTCCTACGAGCAGTACTTC.